This T cell receptor beta chain was found in a study of shared clonotypes between healthy human individuals. Overall study: Each donor's CD8 memory used one plate, CD8 naive two, each CD4 subset three. General study points: Depth of sequencing was expected to influence donor clonotype sharing. Non-shared clonotypes had lower generation probabilities than those shared by all four donors.

Here immunoSEQ multiplex PCR was the method, and the copy in TCRdb shows in-frame clones only, minus some. The table records around 640,000 clones, roughly 96% of them present only once. In germline, CDR1 is MDHEN, CDR2 SYDVKM. V shed 3 bases and J 7 bases; nucleotides not matched to a gene: 6. This CDR3 comprises 15 residues. Notes on this clone: What it binds is unknown.

Terminally differentiated effector memory CD45RA+ cells were excluded from the naive CD8 cells, which were CD45RO-negative and positively selected for CCR7. The gene calls are TRBV28 and TRBJ2-1; 10 bases match TRBD1. Sequenced input: naive CD8+ T cells sorted from blood. The receptor's source is a woman aged 25-40 years in good health. CDR3 protein: CASSLGTGVFNEQFF. CDR3 sequence (DNA): TGTGCCAGCAGTTTGGGGACAGGGGTTTTTAATGAGCAGTTCTTC. The entire variable domain, with the rest obtained from reference TRBV28 and TRBJ2-1, is as follows: DVKVTQSSRYLVKRTGEKVFLECVQDMDHENMFWYRQDPGLGLRLIYFSYDVKMKEKGDIPEGYSVSREKKERFSLILESASTNQTSMYLCASSLGTGVFNEQFFGPGTRLTVL.